The 28 T cell receptor beta chains reported below all come from one sample, sequenced in a study of glioma-infiltrating T cells after dendritic cell vaccination. Time point of the sample: after dendritic cell vaccination, including at tumor progression/relapse. Assay: immunoSEQ multiplex PCR; the TCRdb copy retains only in-frame clones and omits some. The sample includes some 110,000 clones, almost 90% seen only once; the top ten take 2.5% to 3%. This material consisted of blood, taken after dendritic cell vaccination. These receptors came from a human donor with glioblastoma.

The chain uses TRBV5-1 and TRBJ1-1; D is perhaps TRBD1 (6 bases). The germline V gene encodes CDR1 SGHRS and CDR2 YFSETQ. The V end was cut by 4 bases, the J end by 1 base, with 14 bases between. CDR3 length: 15 amino acids. The CDR3 coding sequence is TGCGCCAGCAGCCCAAGGGGGGGAGGGAACACTGAAGCTTTCTTT. It translates to CASSPRGGGNTEAFF.

J is TRBJ1-1 and V is TRBV6-5; 9 nucleotides line up with TRBD1. Trimming at V came to 5 bases and at J to 6 bases, leaving 4 bases not matched to a gene. The germline V gene has CDR1 MNHEY and CDR2 SVGAGI. The CDR3 contains 13 residues. DNA of the CDR3: TGTGCCAGCAGTCGGGACAGGGCGGCTGAAGCTTTCTTT. Translating gives CASSRDRAAEAFF.

V is TRBV13 and J is TRBJ1-2, with D possibly TRBD1 on 6 matching bases. V was trimmed by 5 bases and J by 5 bases, leaving 24 bases between them. Germline values: CDR1 PRHDT, CDR2 FYEKMQ (reference sequence). CDR3 length equals 17 residues. CDR3 sequence (DNA): TGTGCCAGCAGCACCCCCTCGGGTGGGGGGGGCTTTTATGGCTACACCTTC. As protein: CASSTPSGGGGFYGYTF.

The J gene is TRBJ1-2, the V gene TRBV6-1, with 9 positions matching TRBD1. Germline V gives CDR1 MNHNS, CDR2 SASEGT. V was clipped by 3 bases and J by 4 bases; unmatched bases: 6. The CDR3 is 15 residues long. The CDR3 spells CASSDNTGGSYGYTF. The DNA for the CDR3 is TGTGCCAGCAGTGACAACACAGGGGGCAGCTATGGCTACACCTTC.

V and J are TRBV6-1 and TRBJ2-7; 8 bases line up with TRBD1. The length of the CDR3 is 14 residues. V dropped 8 bases and J dropped 4; count of bases not matched to a gene: 10. In germline, CDR1 is MNHNS, CDR2 SASEGT. The CDR3 bases are TGTGCCAGCGGACCGGGACAGGTGTTGTACGAGCAGTACTTC. It encodes CASGPGQVLYEQYF.

The chain is built from TRBV30 and TRBJ2-1; weak D call: TRBD1 (6 bases). Germline V gene data show CDR1 as GTSNPN and CDR2 as SVGIG (reference sequence). The germline V and J ends were trimmed by 0 bases and 0 bases, with 12 bases remaining between them. The CDR3 extends over 16 amino acids. CDR3 protein: CAWSVGHRDSYNEQFF. The CDR3 DNA is TGTGCCTGGAGTGTAGGGCACAGGGACTCCTACAATGAGCAGTTCTTC.

This clone appeared a single time. For the CDR3, the DNA is TGCGCCAGCAGCCCCCGCGCCGGGACAGGAGGTGTCCACGAGACCCAGTACTTC. This gives the protein CASSPRAGTGGVHETQYF. The chain is built from TRBV5-1 and TRBJ2-5; 8 bases match TRBD1. Germline values: CDR1 SGHRS, CDR2 YFSETQ. The CDR3 has 18 residues. The V segment lost 4 bases and the J segment 5 bases; nucleotides outside the gene matches: 19.

The chain employs TRBV7-3 and TRBJ2-3, with 10 bases lining up with TRBD2. Unmatched junction bases numbered 8, after V lost 3 bases and J lost 5 bases. This CDR3 spans 16 amino acids. CDR1 and CDR2 from the germline V gene are SGHTA and FQGTGA. In DNA form, the CDR3 reads TGTGCCAGCAGCTTGGTGAGCGGGGGGGCAGTAGATACGCAGTATTTT. This sequence encodes CASSLVSGGAVDTQYF.

This clone was recorded only once. This chain links TRBV7-9 with TRBJ1-1; tentative D call: TRBD1 (6 bases). Trimming took off 5 bases at V and 5 bases at J, with 12 bases between the two ends. The CDR3 covers 13 residues. The germline V gene encodes CDR1 SEHNR and CDR2 FQNEAQ (reference sequence). As DNA, the CDR3 is TGTGCCAGCAGCCGACAAAGGGGGACTGAAGCTTTCTTT. Its translation is CASSRQRGTEAFF.

The genes are TRBV6-5 and TRBJ1-2; possible D gene TRBD1, 5 bases. Germline V lookup: CDR1 MNHEY, CDR2 SVGAGI. Trimming stripped 6 bases from V and 0 bases from J, with 8 bases between. CDR3 length equals 13 residues. The DNA of the CDR3 is TGTGCCAGCAGCGCAGGGACTAACTATGGCTACACCTTC. Translated: CASSAGTNYGYTF.

This clone is a singleton in its sample. This sample also contains other DNA sequences that code for the same CDR3. This chain connects TRBV9 to TRBJ1-5; D is undetermined. The CDR3 runs to 14 residues. Germline V gene data show CDR1 as SGDLS and CDR2 as YYNGEE. Trimming took off 0 bases at V and 4 bases at J, with 8 bases between the two ends. Written as DNA, the CDR3 is TGTGCCAGCAGCGTAGGAACAGCTAATCAGCCCCAGCATTTT. Translating gives CASSVGTANQPQHF.

The chain combines TRBV11-2 with TRBJ2-7; 8 nucleotides agree with TRBD1. The V gene's germline CDR1 is SGHAT and CDR2 FQNNGV. The V and J ends lost 5 bases and 6 bases, in that order; junction bases with no gene match: 12. The CDR3 has 15 residues. Here the CDR3 DNA reads TGTGCCAGCAGCACGGGACAGGCGGGACCCCTCGAGCAGTACTTC. Its protein is CASSTGQAGPLEQYF.

This rearrangement joins TRBV5-4 to TRBJ2-7; 9 nucleotides align to TRBD2. Germline CDR1 SGHNT, CDR2 YYREEE (reference sequence). CDR3 length equals 15 residues. Losses at the gene ends were 3 bases for V and 1 base for J; bases not matched to a gene: 5. CDR3 in DNA: TGTGCCAGCAGCTCCCCGACTAGCGGATCCTACGAGCAGTACTTC. Encoded protein: CASSSPTSGSYEQYF.

This rearrangement joins TRBV29-1 to TRBJ1-4, with 8 positions matching TRBD1. Trimming took 6 bases from V and 3 from J; bases not matched to a gene: 3. This CDR3 is built from 13 residues. Looked up from germline, CDR1 is SQVTM and CDR2 is ANQGSEA. CDR3 coding DNA: TGCAGCGTAACGACAGGGGCTAATGAAAAACTGTTTTTT. This encodes CSVTTGANEKLFF.

The chain recombines TRBV27 with TRBJ2-7, with D tentatively TRBD2 (5 bases). This CDR3 is 14 amino acids long. Trimming cost V 5 bases and J 6 bases, with 17 bases left between them. The germline CDR1 and CDR2 sequences are MNHEY and SMNVEV (reference sequence). CDR3 bases: TGTGCCAGCAGTGCCCAACTGGGCGGACTCGAGCAGTACTTC. Protein: CASSAQLGGLEQYF.

This chain joins TRBV7-8 and TRBJ2-1, with TRBD1 matching over 7 bases. The CDR3 is 18 residues long. Germline CDR1 and CDR2: SGHVS and FQNEAQ. J gave up 7 bases and V 3 bases, and 18 bases lay outside the gene matches. In DNA, the CDR3 is TGTGCCAGCAGCTTGGGTCAGGACAGGTTGTTTTTAGGGAATGAGCAGTTCTTC. Amino acid sequence: CASSLGQDRLFLGNEQFF.

V and J are TRBV27 and TRBJ1-4; 9 bases agree with TRBD1. CDR3 length equals 15 residues. V shed 5 bases, J shed 7 bases, and the junction held 8 bases outside the gene matches. Looked up from germline, CDR1 is MNHEY and CDR2 is SMNVEV (reference sequence). The CDR3 reads CASSVYRGRVEKLFF. The CDR3 DNA follows: TGTGCCAGCAGTGTATACAGGGGGCGCGTTGAAAAACTGTTTTTT.

DNA for the CDR3: TGTGCCAGCAGCTTAGAATCCGACAGTGACTATGGCTACACCTTC. Translating it yields CASSLESDSDYGYTF. This chain uses TRBV11-2 with TRBJ1-2, with a tentative D call TRBD1 (5 bases). Trimming left V 0 bases short and J 3 bases short, with 11 bases between. Germline CDR1 reads SGHAT; CDR2 reads FQNNGV. This CDR3 is 15 amino acids long.

The table lists this clone with a count of one. This chain connects TRBV10-3 to TRBJ2-7; a weak D match, TRBD2 (5 bases). The CDR3 contains 12 residues. Per germline, CDR1 ENHRY and CDR2 SYGVKD. Deletions cut 0 bases from V and 5 bases from J, with 5 bases between. The CDR3 bases are TGTGCCATCAGTGAGTCGAGGGACGAGCAGTACTTC. It is translated as CAISESRDEQYF.

The V gene is TRBV11-1, the J gene TRBJ2-5, with a weak D call TRBD2 (5 bases). V shed 1 base and J shed 5 bases, with 8 bases lying between them. The CDR3 runs 13 residues. From germline, CDR1 is SGHAT and CDR2 FQDESV (reference sequence). CDR3 region: CASSLGGIETQYF. The CDR3 nucleotides are TGTGCCAGCAGCTTAGGAGGGATCGAGACCCAGTACTTC.

The rearrangement links TRBV7-8 to TRBJ2-2; 10 positions agree with TRBD2. V was pared by 5 bases and J by 4 bases, with 4 bases of the junction left unmatched. Germline CDR1 SGHVS, CDR2 FQNEAQ. The CDR3 covers 15 residues. The CDR3 is CASSESGGATGELFF. As DNA, the CDR3 is TGTGCCAGCAGCGAGAGCGGGGGGGCCACCGGGGAGCTGTTTTTT.

This sequence joins TRBV19 and TRBJ2-2, with TRBD2 matching 7 bases. Germline CDR1 LNHDA, CDR2 SQIVND (reference sequence). The trim removed 9 bases at V and 2 bases at J, leaving 3 bases unmatched. The CDR3 runs 13 residues. CDR3 DNA: TGTGCCAGCCGAGCGGGAAACACCGGGGAGCTGTTTTTT. Its protein product is CASRAGNTGELFF.

The chain combines TRBV5-1 with TRBJ2-3; no firm D call. The germline gives CDR1 SGHRS, CDR2 YFSETQ. The CDR3 runs to 15 residues. V was trimmed by 1 base and J by 2 bases, leaving 11 bases between them. CDR3 loop: CASSLNWAATDTQYF. CDR3 bases: TGCGCCAGCAGCTTGAATTGGGCAGCCACAGATACGCAGTATTTT.

The chain employs TRBV27 and TRBJ1-5; TRBD1 matches at 8 bases. The CDR3 contains 13 residues. Germline values: CDR1 MNHEY, CDR2 SMNVEV (reference sequence). Germline trimming cut 5 bases from V and 8 bases from J; bases unmatched to any gene: 5. CDR3 sequence reads: CASSPGGAEPQHF. CDR3 coding DNA: TGTGCCAGCAGTCCAGGGGGCGCGGAGCCCCAGCATTTT.

The gene calls are TRBV7-6 and TRBJ2-4, with D perhaps TRBD2 (6 bases). This CDR3 has 16 amino acids. The V end was cut by 1 base, the J end by 2 bases, with 12 bases between. Germline V gene lookup returns CDR1 SGHVS and CDR2 FNYEAQ. The CDR3 region is CASSLGAGGTKNIQYF. CDR3 sequence (DNA): TGTGCCAGCAGCTTAGGGGCCGGGGGTACCAAAAACATTCAGTACTTC. Full variable domain (rest looked up from reference TRBV7-6 and TRBJ2-4): GAGVSQSPRYKVTKRGQDVALRCDPISGHVSLYWYRQALGQGPEFLTYFNYEAQQDKSGLPNDRFSAERPEGSISTLTIQRTEQRDSAMYRCASSLGAGGTKNIQYFGAGTRLSVL.

This chain joins TRBV27 and TRBJ1-3, with a weak D call TRBD1 (6 bases). V gave up 2 bases and J gave up 4 bases, with 9 bases separating them. Germline V gene data show CDR1 as MNHEY and CDR2 as SMNVEV (reference sequence). The CDR3 is 14 residues long. For the CDR3, the DNA is TGTGCCAGCAGTTTAAGGCAGGGGGGAAACACCATATATTTT. It specifies CASSLRQGGNTIYF.

V is TRBV5-4 and J is TRBJ2-7; 7 bases are shared with TRBD2. There are 14 residues in the CDR3. Germline V gene data show CDR1 as SGHNT and CDR2 as YYREEE (reference sequence). V gave up 9 bases and J gave up 0 bases; unmatched junction bases: 9. The CDR3 nucleotides are TGTGCCATCGGGGAGCGGGGTCTCTCCTACGAGCAGTACTTC. Its translation is CAIGERGLSYEQYF.

This sequence joins TRBV10-3 and TRBJ2-7; TRBD1 matches 7 bases. After removal of 6 bases from V and 0 bases from J, the junction contained 5 bases not matched to a gene. This CDR3 comprises 14 residues. Germline CDR1 ENHRY, CDR2 SYGVKD. The CDR3 region has the DNA TGTGCCATCAGAGCGACAGGGAGCTCCTACGAGCAGTACTTC. Translated: CAIRATGSSYEQYF.